This note documents a single T cell receptor beta chain sequence. The count of this clone is one. Its antigen specificity is not known. Base qualities are not at hand, and no much larger clone is one base apart. These data originate in a study of blood T cell repertoires in COVID-19 (dated by TCRdb to the early 2020s). With regard to the full study: Collaborator samples came from the United States, Italy and Spain and covered acute and convalescent phases of COVID-19. The material from the prospective study consisted of cDNA or gDNA derived from T cells, B-cell-depleted T cells, or PBMCs. Deeply sampled blood TCRbeta repertoires from subjects exposed to, actively infected with, or recovered from COVID-19 were included in the dataset. A freely available public database, intended as a resource for researchers studying the immune response to SARS-CoV-2, is where the repertoires were released. Samples came from the ongoing ImmuneRACE study (first 160 participants) plus 1,254 subjects from 6 global collaborators. A de-identified subject ID, COVID-19 status, age in years and sex were almost always included in the sample metadata. HLA class I and class II types, where available, came from metadata supplied by the sample provider rather than from assay-based typing.

The CDR3 runs 12 amino acids, cysteine and phenylalanine included. Solely the CDR3 DNA is kept, with 36 bases framed from the first base. Trimming removed 8 bases from V and 5 bases from J, leaving 11 bases between the germline ends. TCRbeta CDR3 regions were amplified from genomic DNA by means of the immunoSEQ Assay, a bias-controlled multiplex PCR. The paper's processing steps were these. Within the assay, amplification of reference gene primers was used to estimate how many nucleated cells each sample contained. Sequence reads were collapsed and filtered to measure the absolute abundance of every unique TCRbeta CDR3 rearrangement. Productive Simpson clonality was computed per sample as the square root of Simpson's diversity index over productive rearrangements. In TCRdb, the immuneACCESS table is reduced to in-frame sequences with V and J assigned. These tables do not hold every clone; where another copy was compared, an unresolved V gene accounts for under half, and the others remain unexplained. The DNA gave D and trimming, while V, J and clone size come from that table. The sample data list about 340,000 clones, and 86% of these were observed just once. Clones ranked in the top ten supply about 7.1% of the sample.

Broader findings and caveats from the paper: Clinical and demographic metadata were provided uncurated, with the amount varying by source and participant.

One collaborating source in Seattle enrolled patients during active infection and followed them longitudinally through the course of disease. Collaborating institutions collected whole blood in K2EDTA tubes following their own protocols. Collaborator samples were shipped for TCRbeta analysis as frozen whole blood, isolated PBMCs, or DNA extracted from either sample type. The chain joins TRBV12-3 or TRBV12-4 to TRBJ2-3; TRBD1 is a possible D gene, resting on 7 matching bases. The TCR comes from a woman in her sixties with COVID-19, enrolled during active disease. The sequenced sample consisted of peripheral blood. CDR3 protein: CASYRGGDTQYF. The base sequence is TGTGCCAGCTACAGGGGAGGAGATACGCAGTATTTT.